Described below is a single T cell receptor (beta chain) sequence and its context. In this sample, this clonotype turned up many times. Which antigen it targets is not known. No much larger clonotype is one base removed from it; base qualities were not supplied. Library preparation used RT-PCR. The instrument was an Illumina HiSeq 2500. TCRdb reran the public reads through fastp at Q25 and MiXCR, keeping productive beta chains. All rows with the same CDR3 protein become a single entry with the most common DNA and genes. This sample has 650,000 to 800,000 distinct CDR3 sequences in its table, and approximately 14% of those were observed once. The ten largest clones represent approximately 7% of the sample. The data are from a study of response to subunit inactivated influenza vaccine (dated by TCRdb to the late 2010s). Study-level background: Deep quantitative profiling of the T cell receptor repertoire was used in the study to follow responses to a trivalent subunit inactivated influenza vaccine.

The paper's findings and limits, for the study overall: According to the authors, only a limited number of new T cells may be recruited by each seasonal influenza vaccination.

From cysteine to phenylalanine, the CDR3 is 16 amino acids long. Just CDR3 DNA is preserved here, 48 bases in frame from base 1. The junction shows trimming of 2 bases on V and 4 bases on J, plus 15 bases between the germline ends. The source was PBMCs from blood, collected approximately 15 days before vaccination. This receptor was taken from a man aged 50-60 years who received an inactivated influenza vaccine. Donor details come from another sample of the same person, matched by shared clones. Here the chain combines TRBV12-3 or TRBV12-4 and TRBJ2-1; TRBD2 is a weak D gene call, 6 bases matching. The CDR3 protein: CASSLSGRGSYNEQFF. The DNA sequence is given as TGTGCCAGCAGTTTATCCGGGAGAGGCTCTTACAATGAGCAGTTCTTC.